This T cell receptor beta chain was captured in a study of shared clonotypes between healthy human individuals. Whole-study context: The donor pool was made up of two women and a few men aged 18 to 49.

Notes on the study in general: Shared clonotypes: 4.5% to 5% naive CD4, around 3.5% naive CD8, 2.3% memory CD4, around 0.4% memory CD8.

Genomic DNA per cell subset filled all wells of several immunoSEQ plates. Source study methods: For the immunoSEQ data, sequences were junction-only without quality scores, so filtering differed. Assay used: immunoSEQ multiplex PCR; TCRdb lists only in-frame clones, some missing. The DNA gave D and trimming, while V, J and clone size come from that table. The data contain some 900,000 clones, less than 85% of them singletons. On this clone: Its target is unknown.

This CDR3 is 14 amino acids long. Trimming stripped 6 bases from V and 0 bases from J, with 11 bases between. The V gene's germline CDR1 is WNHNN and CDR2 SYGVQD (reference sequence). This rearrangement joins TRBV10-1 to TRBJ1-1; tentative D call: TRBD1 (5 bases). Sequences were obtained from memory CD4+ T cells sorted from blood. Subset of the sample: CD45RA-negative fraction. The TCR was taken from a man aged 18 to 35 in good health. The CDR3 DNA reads TGCGCCAGCAGGGACAATAGAATGAACACTGAAGCTTTCTTT. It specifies CASRDNRMNTEAFF.